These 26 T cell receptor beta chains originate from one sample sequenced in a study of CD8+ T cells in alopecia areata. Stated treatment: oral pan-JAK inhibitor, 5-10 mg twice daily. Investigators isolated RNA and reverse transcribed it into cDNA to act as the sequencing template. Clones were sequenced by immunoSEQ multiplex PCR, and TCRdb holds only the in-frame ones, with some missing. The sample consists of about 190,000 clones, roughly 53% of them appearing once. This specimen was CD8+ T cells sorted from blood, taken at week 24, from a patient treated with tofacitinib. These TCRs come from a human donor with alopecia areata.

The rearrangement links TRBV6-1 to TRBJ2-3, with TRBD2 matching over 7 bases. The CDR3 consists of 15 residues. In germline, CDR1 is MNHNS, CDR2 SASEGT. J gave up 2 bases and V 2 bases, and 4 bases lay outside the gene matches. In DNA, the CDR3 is TGTGCCAGCAGTGAACGTCGGGGGGTCACAGATACGCAGTATTTT. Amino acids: CASSERRGVTDTQYF.

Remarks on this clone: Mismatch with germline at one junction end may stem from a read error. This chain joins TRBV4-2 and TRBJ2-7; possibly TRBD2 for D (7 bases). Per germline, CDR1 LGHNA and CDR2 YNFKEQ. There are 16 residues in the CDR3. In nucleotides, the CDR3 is TGTTCCAGCAGCCAAGAGAGAAGCGGGGACACCTACGAGCAGTACTTC. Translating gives CSSSQERSGDTYEQYF.

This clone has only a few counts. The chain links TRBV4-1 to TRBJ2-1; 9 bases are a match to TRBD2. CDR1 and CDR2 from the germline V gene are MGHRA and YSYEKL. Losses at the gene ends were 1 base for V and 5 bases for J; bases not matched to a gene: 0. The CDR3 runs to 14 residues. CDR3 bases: TGCGCCAGCAGCCAAGGACTAGCGGACAATGAGCAGTTCTTC. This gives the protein CASSQGLADNEQFF.

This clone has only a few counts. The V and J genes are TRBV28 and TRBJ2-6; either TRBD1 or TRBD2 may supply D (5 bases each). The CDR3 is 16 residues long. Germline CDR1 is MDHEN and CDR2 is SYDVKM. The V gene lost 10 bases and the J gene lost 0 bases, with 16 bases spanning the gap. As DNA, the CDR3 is TGTGCCACCTATCGGGGCCAACTCTCTGGGGCCAACGTCCTGACTTTC. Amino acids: CATYRGQLSGANVLTF.

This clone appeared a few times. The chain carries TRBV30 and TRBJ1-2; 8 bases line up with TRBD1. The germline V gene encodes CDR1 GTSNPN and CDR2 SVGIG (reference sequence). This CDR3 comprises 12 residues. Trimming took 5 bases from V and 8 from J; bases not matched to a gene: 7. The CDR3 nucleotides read TGTGCCTGGGACAGGGGAGCGGGCGGCTACACCTTC. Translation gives CAWDRGAGGYTF.

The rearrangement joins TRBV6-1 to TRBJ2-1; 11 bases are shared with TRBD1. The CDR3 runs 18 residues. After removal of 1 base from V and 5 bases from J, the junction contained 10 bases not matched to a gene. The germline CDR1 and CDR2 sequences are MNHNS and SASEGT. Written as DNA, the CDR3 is TGTGCCAGCAGTGAAGTTGATGGGACAGGGGGTTCTCACAATGAGCAGTTCTTC. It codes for CASSEVDGTGGSHNEQFF.

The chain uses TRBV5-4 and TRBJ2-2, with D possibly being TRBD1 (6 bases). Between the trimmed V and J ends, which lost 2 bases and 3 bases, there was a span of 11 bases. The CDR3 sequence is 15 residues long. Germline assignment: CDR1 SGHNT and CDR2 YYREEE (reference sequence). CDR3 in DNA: TGTGCCAGCAGCTTCGGGGCAGGGGACACCGGGGAGCTGTTTTTT. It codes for CASSFGAGDTGELFF.

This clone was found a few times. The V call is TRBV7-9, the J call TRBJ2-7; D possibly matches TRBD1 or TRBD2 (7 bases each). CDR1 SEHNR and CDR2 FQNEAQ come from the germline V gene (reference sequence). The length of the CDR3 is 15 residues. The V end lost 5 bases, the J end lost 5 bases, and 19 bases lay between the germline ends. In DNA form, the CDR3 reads TGTGCCAGCAGCCCAGGGGGGGGACCTCGGGACGAGCAGTACTTC. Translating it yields CASSPGGGPRDEQYF.

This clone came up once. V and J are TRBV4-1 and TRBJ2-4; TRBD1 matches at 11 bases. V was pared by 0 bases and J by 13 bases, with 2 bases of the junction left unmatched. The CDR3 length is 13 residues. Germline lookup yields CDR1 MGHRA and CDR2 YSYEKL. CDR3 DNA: TGCGCCAGCAGCCAAGACGGGACAGGGGGACAGTACTTC. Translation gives CASSQDGTGGQYF.

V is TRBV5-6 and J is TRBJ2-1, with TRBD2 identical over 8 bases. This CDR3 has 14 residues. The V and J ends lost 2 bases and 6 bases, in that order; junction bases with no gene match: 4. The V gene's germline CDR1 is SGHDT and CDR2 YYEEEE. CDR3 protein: CASSFRTSSNEQFF. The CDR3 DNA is TGTGCCAGCAGCTTTCGGACTAGCAGCAATGAGCAGTTCTTC. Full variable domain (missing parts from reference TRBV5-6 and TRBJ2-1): DAGVTQSPTHLIKTRGQQVTLRCSPKSGHDTVSWYQQALGQGPQFIFQYYEEEERQRGNFPDRFSGHQFPNYSSELNVNALLLGDSALYLCASSFRTSSNEQFFGPGTRLTVL.

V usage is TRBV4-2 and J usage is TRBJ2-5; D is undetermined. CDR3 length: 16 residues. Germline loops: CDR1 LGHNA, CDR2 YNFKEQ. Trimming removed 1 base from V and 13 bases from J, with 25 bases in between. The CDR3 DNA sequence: TGTGCCAGCAGCCAAGTTTCGGGCCCAACCGGCAGCAAGCGGTACTTC. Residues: CASSQVSGPTGSKRYF.

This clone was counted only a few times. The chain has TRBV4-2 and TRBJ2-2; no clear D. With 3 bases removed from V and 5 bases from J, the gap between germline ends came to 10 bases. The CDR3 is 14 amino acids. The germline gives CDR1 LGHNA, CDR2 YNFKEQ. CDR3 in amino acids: CASSHESATGELFF. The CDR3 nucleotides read TGTGCCAGCAGCCATGAGAGTGCGACCGGGGAGCTGTTTTTT.

In DNA, the CDR3 is TGTGCCAGCAGTTTATATACAGGGGAGAATGAGCAGTTCTTC. Translated, it gives CASSLYTGENEQFF. J is TRBJ2-1 and V is TRBV27; the match to TRBD1 covers 7 bases. This CDR3 has 14 amino acids. Germline trimming cut 1 base from V and 7 bases from J; bases unmatched to any gene: 4. Germline V lookup: CDR1 MNHEY, CDR2 SMNVEV (reference sequence).

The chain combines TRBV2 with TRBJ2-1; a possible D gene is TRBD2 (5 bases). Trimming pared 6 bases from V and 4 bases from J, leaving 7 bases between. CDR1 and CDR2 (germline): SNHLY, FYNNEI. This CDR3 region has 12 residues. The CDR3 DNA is TGTGCCAGCAGGGAGGTATACAATGAGCAGTTCTTC. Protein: CASREVYNEQFF.

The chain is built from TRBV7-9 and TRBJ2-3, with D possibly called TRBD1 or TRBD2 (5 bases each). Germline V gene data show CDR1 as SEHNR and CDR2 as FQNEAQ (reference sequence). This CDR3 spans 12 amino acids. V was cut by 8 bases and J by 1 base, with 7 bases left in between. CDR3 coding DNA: TGTGCCAGCGGGACCGGCACAGATACGCAGTATTTT. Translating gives CASGTGTDTQYF. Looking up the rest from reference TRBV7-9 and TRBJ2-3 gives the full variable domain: DTGVSQNPRHKITKRGQNVTFRCDPISEHNRLYWYRQTLGQGPEFLTYFQNEAQLEKSRLLSDRFSAERPKGSFSTLEIQRTEQGDSAMYLCASGTGTDTQYFGPGTRLTVL.

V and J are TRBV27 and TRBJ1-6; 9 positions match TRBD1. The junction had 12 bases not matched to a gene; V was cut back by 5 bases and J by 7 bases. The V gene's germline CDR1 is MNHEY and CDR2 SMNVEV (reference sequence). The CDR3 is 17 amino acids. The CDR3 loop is CASSRFPDRGMNSPLHF. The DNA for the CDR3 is TGTGCCAGCAGTCGCTTTCCGGACAGGGGAATGAATTCACCCCTCCACTTT.

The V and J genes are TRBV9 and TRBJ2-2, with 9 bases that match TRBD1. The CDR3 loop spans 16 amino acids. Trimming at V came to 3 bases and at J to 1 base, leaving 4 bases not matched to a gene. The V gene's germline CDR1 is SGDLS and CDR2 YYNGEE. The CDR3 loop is CASSAQGQGNTGELFF. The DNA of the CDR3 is TGTGCCAGCAGCGCCCAGGGACAGGGGAACACCGGGGAGCTGTTTTTT.

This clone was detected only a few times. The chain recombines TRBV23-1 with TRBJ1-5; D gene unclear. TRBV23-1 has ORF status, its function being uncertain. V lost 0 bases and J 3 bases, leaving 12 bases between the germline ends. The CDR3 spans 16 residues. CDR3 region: CASSQSVEALNQPQHF. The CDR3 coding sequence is TGCGCCAGCAGTCAATCGGTGGAGGCCCTCAATCAGCCCCAGCATTTT.

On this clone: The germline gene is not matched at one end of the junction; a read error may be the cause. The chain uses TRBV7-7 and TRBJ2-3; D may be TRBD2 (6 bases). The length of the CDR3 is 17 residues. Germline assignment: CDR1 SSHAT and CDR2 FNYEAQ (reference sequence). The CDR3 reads CASSSTPAGQGRDTQYF. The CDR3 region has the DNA TGTGCTAGCAGCTCAACCCCGGCGGGGCAGGGACGAGATACGCAGTATTTT.

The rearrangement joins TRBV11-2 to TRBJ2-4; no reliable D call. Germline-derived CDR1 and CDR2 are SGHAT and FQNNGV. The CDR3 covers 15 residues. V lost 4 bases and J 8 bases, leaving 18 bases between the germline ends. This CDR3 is CASSSPWGISYIQYF. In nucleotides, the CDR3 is TGTGCCAGCAGCTCCCCGTGGGGAATCAGTTACATTCAGTACTTC.

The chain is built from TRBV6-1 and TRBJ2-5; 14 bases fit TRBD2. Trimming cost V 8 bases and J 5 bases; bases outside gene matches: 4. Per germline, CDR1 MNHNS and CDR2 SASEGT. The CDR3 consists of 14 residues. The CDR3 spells CASGTSGGSETQYF. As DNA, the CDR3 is TGTGCCAGCGGGACTAGCGGGGGATCGGAGACCCAGTACTTC.

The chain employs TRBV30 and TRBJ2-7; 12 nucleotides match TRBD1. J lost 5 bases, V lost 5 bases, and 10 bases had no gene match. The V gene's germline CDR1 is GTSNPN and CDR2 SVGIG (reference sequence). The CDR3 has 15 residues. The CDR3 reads CAWVAPGQGADEQYF. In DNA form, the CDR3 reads TGTGCCTGGGTGGCACCGGGACAGGGGGCCGACGAGCAGTACTTC.

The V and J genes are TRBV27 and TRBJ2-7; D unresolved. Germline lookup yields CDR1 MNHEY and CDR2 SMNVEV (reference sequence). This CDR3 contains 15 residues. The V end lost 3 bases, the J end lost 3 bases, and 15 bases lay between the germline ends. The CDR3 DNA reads TGTGCCAGCAGTTTCATAAAAAACCCCCGCTACGAGCAGTACTTC. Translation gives CASSFIKNPRYEQYF.

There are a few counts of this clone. The CDR3, as DNA: TGTGCCAGTACCATGGCTAGCGGGGTTAGCACAGATACGCAGTATTTT. This gives the protein CASTMASGVSTDTQYF. This rearrangement joins TRBV2 to TRBJ2-3, with 9 bases aligning to TRBD2. The CDR3 has 16 residues. Germline V gene data show CDR1 as SNHLY and CDR2 as FYNNEI. Unmatched junction bases numbered 10, after V lost 9 bases and J lost 0 bases.

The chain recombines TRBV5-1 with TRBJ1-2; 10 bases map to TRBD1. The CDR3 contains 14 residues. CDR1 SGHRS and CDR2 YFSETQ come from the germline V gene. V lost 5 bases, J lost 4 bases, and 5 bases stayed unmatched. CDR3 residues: CASRSGTGVYGYTF. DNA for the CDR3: TGCGCCAGCAGGTCCGGGACAGGGGTCTATGGCTACACCTTC.

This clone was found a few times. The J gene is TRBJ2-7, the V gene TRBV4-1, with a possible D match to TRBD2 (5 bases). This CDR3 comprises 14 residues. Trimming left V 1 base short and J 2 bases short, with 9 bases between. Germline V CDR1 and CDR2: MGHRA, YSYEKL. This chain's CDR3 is CASSQGTSAYEQYF. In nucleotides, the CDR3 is TGCGCCAGCAGCCAAGGGACTTCTGCCTACGAGCAGTACTTC.